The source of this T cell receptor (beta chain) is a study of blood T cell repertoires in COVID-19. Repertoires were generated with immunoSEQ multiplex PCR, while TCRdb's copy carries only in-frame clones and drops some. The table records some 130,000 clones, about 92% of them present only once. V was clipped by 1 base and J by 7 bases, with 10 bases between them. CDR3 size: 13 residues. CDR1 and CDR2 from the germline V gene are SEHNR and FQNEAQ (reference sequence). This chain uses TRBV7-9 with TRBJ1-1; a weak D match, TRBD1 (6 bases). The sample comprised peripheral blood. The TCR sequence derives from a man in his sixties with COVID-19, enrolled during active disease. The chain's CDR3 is CASSLEGDGEAFF. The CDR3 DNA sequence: TGTGCCAGCAGCTTAGAGGGGGATGGTGAAGCTTTCTTT.